This T cell receptor (beta chain) was observed in a study of T cell repertoires in cytomegalovirus infection. Study-wide background: Signatures in public TCR beta sequences pointed to both CMV infection and matching HLA type.

As to this clonotype: What it recognizes is unknown.

Germline loops: CDR1 MNHEY, CDR2 SVGAGI. The CDR3 spans 14 residues. V was shortened by 0 bases and J by 4 bases, with 7 bases between the two germline ends. TCRdb independently ran MiXCR on the reads; one entry per CDR3 protein. The sample holds a few hundred thousand distinct CDR3 sequences, just under 30% seen once. General study points: Predominance within the ex vivo response was attributable to HLA-C-restricted CMV-specific TCR beta clonotypes.

The sample here was cultured PBMCs, taken from culture after CMV antigen stimulation. The TCR originated in a human donor in good health (CMV status not recorded). Some clones in this sample may be carry-over from other donors' samples. The rearrangement uses TRBV6-5 and TRBJ1-5; no definite D call. CDR3 bases: TGTGCCAGCAGTTACTCAGGAGGGAATCAGCCCCAGCATTTT. It encodes CASSYSGGNQPQHF.